Listed below are T cell receptor beta chains from one sample, sequenced in a study of regulatory T cells in long-lasting Graves disease. MiXCR was run by TCRdb on the multiplex PCR reads, yielding one entry per CDR3 protein. The table lists about 470,000 distinct CDR3 sequences, around 20% of them singletons. The sequencing used peripheral blood mononuclear cells (PBMCs), collected when the disease was refractory, from a patient treated with antithyroid drugs. The receptors were gathered from a female donor with Graves disease. CDR3s include the opening cysteine and the closing phenylalanine or tryptophan. D genes are given only for firm matches. For some rows the clone size is stated as once, few or many, or as a class when expanded; others skip it.

length	D	V	size	J	DNA	CDR3
14	TRBD2	TRBV10-3	NA	TRBJ2-1	TGTGCCATTGCGAGGACTAGCGGGGCCAATGAGCAGTTCTTC	CAIARTSGANEQFF
14	NA	TRBV12-3/TRBV12-4	many	TRBJ1-1	TGTGCCAGCAGTATACGACACTCGAACACTGAAGCTTTCTTT	CASSIRHSNTEAFF
20	TRBD2	TRBV20-1	NA	TRBJ2-1	TGCAGTGCTAGAGATAGACCCAAAGCGGGAGTACGTGTCTCCTACAATGAGCAGTTCTTC	CSARDRPKAGVRVSYNEQFF
11	NA	TRBV29-1	many	TRBJ1-2	TGCAGCGTCCCCCTTGGCTATGGCTACACCTTC	CSVPLGYGYTF
14	NA	TRBV7-2	many	TRBJ2-7	TGTGCCAGCAGTCCCCCGGCCGGCCGCTACGAGCAGTACTTC	CASSPPAGRYEQYF
12	NA	TRBV2	many	TRBJ1-5	TGTGCCAGCAGGGAGGAAAATCAGCCCCAGCATTTT	CASREENQPQHF
15	NA	TRBV20-1	NA	TRBJ1-2	TGCAGTGCTGCCGGGACACAACAGGCTAACTATGGCTACACCTTC	CSAAGTQQANYGYTF
16	TRBD1	TRBV6-1	NA	TRBJ2-6	TGTGCCAGCAGTGGGGACAGCAAATCTGGGGCCAACGTCCTGACTTTC	CASSGDSKSGANVLTF
14	NA	TRBV7-9	many	TRBJ1-2	TGTGCCAGCAGCCCCCAGGAACATAACTATGGCTACACCTTC	CASSPQEHNYGYTF
11	NA	TRBV12-3/TRBV12-4	many	TRBJ2-5	TGTGCCAGCTCGCACGGAAGGACCCAGTACTTC	CASSHGRTQYF
12	NA	TRBV20-1	NA	TRBJ2-3	TGCAGTGCTCAGGGTCCCACAGATACGCAGTATTTT	CSAQGPTDTQYF
15	TRBD1	TRBV28	many	TRBJ1-4	TGTGCCAGCAGTTCCCCAGGGGGCCACCGAGGAAAACTGTTTTTT	CASSSPGGHRGKLFF
17	TRBD2	TRBV5-1	NA	TRBJ2-2	TGCGCCAGCAGCCTTTCCCCTAGCGGGAGGAGGACCGGGGAGCTGTTTTTT	CASSLSPSGRRTGELFF
15	TRBD1	TRBV6-1	NA	TRBJ1-6	TGTGCCAGCAGGCCCAAGGGGGCTAGTAATTCACCCCTCCACTTT	CASRPKGASNSPLHF
14	TRBD1	TRBV6-2/TRBV6-3	NA	TRBJ1-5	TGTGCCAGCAGTCAACAGGGGGCTTATCAGCCCCAGCATTTT	CASSQQGAYQPQHF
14	NA	TRBV18	many	TRBJ2-7	TGTGCCAGCTCCCCAACTAGTCTCCGTGCCGAGCAGTACTTC	CASSPTSLRAEQYF